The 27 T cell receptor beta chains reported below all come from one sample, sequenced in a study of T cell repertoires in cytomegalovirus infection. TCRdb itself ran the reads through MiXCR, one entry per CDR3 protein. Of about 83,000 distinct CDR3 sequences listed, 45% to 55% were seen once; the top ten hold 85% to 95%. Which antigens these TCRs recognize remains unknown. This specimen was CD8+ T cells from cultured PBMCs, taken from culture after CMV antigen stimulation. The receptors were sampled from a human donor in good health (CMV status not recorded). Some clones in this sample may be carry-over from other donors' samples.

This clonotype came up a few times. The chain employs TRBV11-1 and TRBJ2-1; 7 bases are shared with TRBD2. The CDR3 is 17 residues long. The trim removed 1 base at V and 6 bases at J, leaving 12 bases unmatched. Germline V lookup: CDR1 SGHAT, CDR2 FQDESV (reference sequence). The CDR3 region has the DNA TGTGCCAGCAGCTTAGGGGTTGCGACTAGCACCTCCAATGAGCAGTTCTTC. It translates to CASSLGVATSTSNEQFF. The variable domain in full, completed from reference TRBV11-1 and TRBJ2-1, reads EAEVAQSPRYKITEKSQAVAFWCDPISGHATLYWYRQILGQGPELLVQFQDESVVDDSQLPKDRFSAERLKGVDSTLKIQPAELGDSAMYLCASSLGVATSTSNEQFFGPGTRLTVL.

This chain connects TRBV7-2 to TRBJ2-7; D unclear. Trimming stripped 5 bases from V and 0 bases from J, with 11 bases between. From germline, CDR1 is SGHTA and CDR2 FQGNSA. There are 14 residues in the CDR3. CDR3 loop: CASSPDWSSYEQYF. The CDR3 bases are TGTGCCAGCAGCCCAGACTGGAGCTCCTACGAGCAGTACTTC.

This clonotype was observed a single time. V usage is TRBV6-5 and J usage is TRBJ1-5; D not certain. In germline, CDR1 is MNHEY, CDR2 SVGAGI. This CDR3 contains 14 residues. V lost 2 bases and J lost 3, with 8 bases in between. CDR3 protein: CASSYRGFNQPQHF. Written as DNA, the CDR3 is TGTGCCAGCAGTTACCGGGGTTTCAATCAGCCCCAGCATTTT.

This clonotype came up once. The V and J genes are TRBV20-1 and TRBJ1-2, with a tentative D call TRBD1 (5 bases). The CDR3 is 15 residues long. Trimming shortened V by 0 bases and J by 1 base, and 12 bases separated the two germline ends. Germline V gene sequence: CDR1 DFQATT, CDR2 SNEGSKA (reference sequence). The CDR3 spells CSARDYNRHNYGYTF. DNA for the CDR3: TGCAGTGCTAGAGATTATAACAGGCATAACTATGGCTACACCTTC.

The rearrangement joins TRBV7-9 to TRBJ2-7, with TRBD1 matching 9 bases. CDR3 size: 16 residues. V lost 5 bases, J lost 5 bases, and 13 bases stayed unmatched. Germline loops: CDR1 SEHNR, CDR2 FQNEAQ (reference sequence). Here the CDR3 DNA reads TGTGCCAGCAGCCTGGGGGGTCTCGGACAGGGGCACGAGCAGTACTTC. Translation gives CASSLGGLGQGHEQYF.

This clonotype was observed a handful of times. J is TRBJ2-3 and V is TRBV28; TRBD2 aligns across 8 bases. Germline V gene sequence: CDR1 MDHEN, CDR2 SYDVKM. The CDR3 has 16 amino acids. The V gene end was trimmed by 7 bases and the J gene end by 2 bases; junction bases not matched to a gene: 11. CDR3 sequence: CASIQTAAGVTDTQYF. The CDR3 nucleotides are TGTGCCAGCATCCAAACGGCAGCGGGGGTCACAGATACGCAGTATTTT.

CDR3 sequence: CASSLAGLADSYEQYF. For the CDR3, the DNA is TGTGCCAGCAGCTTAGCGGGACTAGCGGACTCCTACGAGCAGTACTTC. The chain is built from TRBV7-6 and TRBJ2-7, with 11 nucleotides matching TRBD2. Germline-derived CDR1 and CDR2 are SGHVS and FNYEAQ. This CDR3 is built from 16 residues. Trimming removed 0 bases from V and 0 bases from J; junction bases left unmatched: 1.

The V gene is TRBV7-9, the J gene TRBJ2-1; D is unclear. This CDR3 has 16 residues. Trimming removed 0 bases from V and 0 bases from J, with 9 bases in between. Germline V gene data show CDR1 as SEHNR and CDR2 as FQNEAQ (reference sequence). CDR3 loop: CASSLAGILSYNEQFF. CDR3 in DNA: TGTGCCAGCAGCTTAGCAGGTATACTCTCCTACAATGAGCAGTTCTTC.

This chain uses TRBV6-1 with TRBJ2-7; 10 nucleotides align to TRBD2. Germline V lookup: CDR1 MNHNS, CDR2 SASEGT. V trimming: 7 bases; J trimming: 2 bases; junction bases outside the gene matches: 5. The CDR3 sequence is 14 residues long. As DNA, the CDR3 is TGTGCCAGCATTCGGACTAGCGGTCCCTACGAGCAGTACTTC. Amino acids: CASIRTSGPYEQYF.

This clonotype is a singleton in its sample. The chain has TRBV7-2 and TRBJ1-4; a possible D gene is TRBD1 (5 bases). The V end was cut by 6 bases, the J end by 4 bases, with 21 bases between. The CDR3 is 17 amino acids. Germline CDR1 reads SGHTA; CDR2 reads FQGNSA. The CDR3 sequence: CASSHVPGGRGNEKLFF. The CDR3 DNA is TGTGCCAGCAGTCACGTTCCCGGGGGAAGGGGTAATGAAAAACTGTTTTTT.

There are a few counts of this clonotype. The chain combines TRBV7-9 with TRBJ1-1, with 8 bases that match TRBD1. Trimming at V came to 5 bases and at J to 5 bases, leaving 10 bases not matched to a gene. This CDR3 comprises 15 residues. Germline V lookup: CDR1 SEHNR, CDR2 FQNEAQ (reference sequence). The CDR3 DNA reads TGTGCCAGCAGCGAACCCGACAGGGGAGGTACTGAAGCTTTCTTT. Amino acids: CASSEPDRGGTEAFF.

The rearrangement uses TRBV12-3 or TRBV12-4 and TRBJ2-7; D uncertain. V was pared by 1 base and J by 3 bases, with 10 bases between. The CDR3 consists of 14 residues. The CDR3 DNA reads TGTGCCAGCAGTTTAGGACACGTCCACTACGAGCAGTACTTC. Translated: CASSLGHVHYEQYF.

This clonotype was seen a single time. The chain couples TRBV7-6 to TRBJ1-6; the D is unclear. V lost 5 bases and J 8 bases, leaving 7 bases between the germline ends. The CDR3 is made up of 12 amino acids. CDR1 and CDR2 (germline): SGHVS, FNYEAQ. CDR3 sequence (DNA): TGTGCCAGCAGCACTGGTGATTCACCCCTCCACTTT. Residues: CASSTGDSPLHF. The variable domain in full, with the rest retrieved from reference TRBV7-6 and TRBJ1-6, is GAGVSQSPRYKVTKRGQDVALRCDPISGHVSLYWYRQALGQGPEFLTYFNYEAQQDKSGLPNDRFSAERPEGSISTLTIQRTEQRDSAMYRCASSTGDSPLHFGNGTRLTVT.

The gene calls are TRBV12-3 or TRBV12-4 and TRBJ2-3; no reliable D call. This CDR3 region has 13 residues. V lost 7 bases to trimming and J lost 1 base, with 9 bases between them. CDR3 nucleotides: TGTGCCAGCACTCTATGGGGCACAGATACGCAGTATTTT. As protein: CASTLWGTDTQYF.

This CDR3 is CASSPDRGLNKKLFF. CDR3 DNA sequence: TGTGCCAGCAGCCCGGACAGGGGCTTAAATAAAAAACTGTTTTTT. The rearrangement uses TRBV7-9 and TRBJ1-4; 9 bases line up with TRBD1. The CDR3 runs 15 residues. After removal of 5 bases from V and 9 bases from J, the junction contained 10 bases not matched to a gene. Per germline, CDR1 SEHNR and CDR2 FQNEAQ (reference sequence).

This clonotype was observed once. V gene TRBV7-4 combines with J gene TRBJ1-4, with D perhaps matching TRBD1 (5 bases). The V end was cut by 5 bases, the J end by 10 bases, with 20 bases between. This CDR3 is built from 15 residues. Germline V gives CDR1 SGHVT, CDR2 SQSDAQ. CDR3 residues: CASSEGRAPKGKLFF. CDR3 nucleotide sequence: TGTGCCAGCAGCGAGGGCAGGGCCCCGAAGGGAAAACTGTTTTTT.

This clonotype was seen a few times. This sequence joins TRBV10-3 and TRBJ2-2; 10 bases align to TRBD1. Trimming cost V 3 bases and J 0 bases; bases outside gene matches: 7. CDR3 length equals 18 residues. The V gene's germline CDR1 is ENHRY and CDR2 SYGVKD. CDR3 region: CAISDPGQGLTNTGELFF. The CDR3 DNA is TGTGCCATCAGTGATCCGGGACAGGGGTTAACGAACACCGGGGAGCTGTTTTTT.

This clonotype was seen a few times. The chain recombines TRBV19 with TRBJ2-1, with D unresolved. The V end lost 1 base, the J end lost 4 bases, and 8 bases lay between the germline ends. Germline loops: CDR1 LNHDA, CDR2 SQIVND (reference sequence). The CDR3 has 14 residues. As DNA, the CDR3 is TGTGCCAGTAGTATAGGCCCGGAGTACAATGAGCAGTTCTTC. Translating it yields CASSIGPEYNEQFF.

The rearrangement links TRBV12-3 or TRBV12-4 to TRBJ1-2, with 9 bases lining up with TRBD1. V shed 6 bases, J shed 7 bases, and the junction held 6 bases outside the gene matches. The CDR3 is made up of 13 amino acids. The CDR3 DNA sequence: TGTGCCAGCAGCCCGGACAGGGGACGTGGCTACACCTTC. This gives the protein CASSPDRGRGYTF.

The CDR3 sequence is CASSVELATYNEQFF. The CDR3 DNA reads TGTGCCAGCAGCGTAGAACTAGCGACATACAATGAGCAGTTCTTC. V is TRBV9 and J is TRBJ2-1; 7 bases map to TRBD2. The V segment lost 0 bases and the J segment 4 bases; nucleotides outside the gene matches: 4. The germline V gene encodes CDR1 SGDLS and CDR2 YYNGEE. This CDR3 has 15 amino acids.

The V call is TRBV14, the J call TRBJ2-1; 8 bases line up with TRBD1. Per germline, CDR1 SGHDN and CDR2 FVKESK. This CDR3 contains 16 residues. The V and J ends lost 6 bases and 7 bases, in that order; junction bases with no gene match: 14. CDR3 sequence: CASSRLTGAMWNEQFF. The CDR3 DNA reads TGTGCCAGCAGTCGACTGACAGGGGCGATGTGGAATGAGCAGTTCTTC.

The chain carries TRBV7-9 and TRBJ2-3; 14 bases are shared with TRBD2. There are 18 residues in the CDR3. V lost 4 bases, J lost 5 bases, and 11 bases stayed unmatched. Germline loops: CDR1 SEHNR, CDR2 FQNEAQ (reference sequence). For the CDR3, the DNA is TGTGCCAGCAGCTCCGGACTAGCGGGGGGAGAAATCTTAGATACGCAGTATTTT. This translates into CASSSGLAGGEILDTQYF.

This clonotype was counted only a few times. The CDR3 bases are TGTGCCAGCAGCCCGGGGACTCTGGGGCAGTTCTTC. Translated, it gives CASSPGTLGQFF. The chain combines TRBV7-4 with TRBJ2-1; tentatively, D is TRBD2 (6 bases). The length of the CDR3 is 12 residues. Germline lookup yields CDR1 SGHVT and CDR2 SQSDAQ. V lost 5 bases to trimming and J lost 12 bases, with 14 bases between them.

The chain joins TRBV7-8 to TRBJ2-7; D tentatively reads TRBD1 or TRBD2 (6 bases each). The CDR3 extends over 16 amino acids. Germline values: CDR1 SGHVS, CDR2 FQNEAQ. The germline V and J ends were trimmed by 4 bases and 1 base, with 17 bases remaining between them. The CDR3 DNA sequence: TGTGCCAGCAGCTCAGTCCGGGGGCGTAGATCCTACGAGCAGTACTTC. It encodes CASSSVRGRRSYEQYF. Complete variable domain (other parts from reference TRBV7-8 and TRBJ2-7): GAGVSQSPRYKVAKRGQDVALRCDPISGHVSLFWYQQALGQGPEFLTYFQNEAQLDKSGLPSDRFFAERPEGSVSTLKIQRTQQEDSAVYLCASSSVRGRRSYEQYFGPGTRLTVT.

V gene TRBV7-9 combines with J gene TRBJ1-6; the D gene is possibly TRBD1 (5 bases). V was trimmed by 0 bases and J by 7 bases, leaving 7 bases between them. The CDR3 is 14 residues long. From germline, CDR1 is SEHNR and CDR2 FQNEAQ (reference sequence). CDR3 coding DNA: TGTGCCAGCAGCTTAGCGGGGGTGAATTCACCCCTCCACTTT. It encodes CASSLAGVNSPLHF.

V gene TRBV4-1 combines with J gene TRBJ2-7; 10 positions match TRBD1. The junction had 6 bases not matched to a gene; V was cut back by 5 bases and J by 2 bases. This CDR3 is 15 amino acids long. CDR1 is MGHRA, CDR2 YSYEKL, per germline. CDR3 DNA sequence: TGCGCCAGCAGCAATTCCGGGACAGGGGCCTACGAGCAGTACTTC. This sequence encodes CASSNSGTGAYEQYF.

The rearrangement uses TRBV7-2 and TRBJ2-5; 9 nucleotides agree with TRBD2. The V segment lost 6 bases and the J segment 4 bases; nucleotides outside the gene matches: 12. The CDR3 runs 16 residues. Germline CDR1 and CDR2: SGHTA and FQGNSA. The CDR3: CASRRGGREGVETQYF. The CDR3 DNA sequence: TGTGCCAGCAGGCGGGGGGGGCGGGAAGGGGTAGAGACCCAGTACTTC.